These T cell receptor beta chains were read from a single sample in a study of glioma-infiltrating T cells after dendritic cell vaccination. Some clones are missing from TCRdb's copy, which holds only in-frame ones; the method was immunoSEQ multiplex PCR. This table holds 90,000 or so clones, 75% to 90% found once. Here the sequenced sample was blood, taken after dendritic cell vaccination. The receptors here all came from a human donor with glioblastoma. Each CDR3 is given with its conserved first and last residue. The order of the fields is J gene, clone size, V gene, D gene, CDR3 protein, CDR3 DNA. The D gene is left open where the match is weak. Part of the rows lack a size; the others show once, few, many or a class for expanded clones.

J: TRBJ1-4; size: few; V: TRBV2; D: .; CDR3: CASSAGVANEKLFF; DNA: TGTGCCAGCAGTGCAGGGGTTGCTAATGAAAAACTGTTTTTT
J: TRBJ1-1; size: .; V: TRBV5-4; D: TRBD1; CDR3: CASSFRTGGPSDTEAFF; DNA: TGTGCCAGCAGCTTCCGGACAGGGGGCCCGAGTGACACTGAAGCTTTCTTT
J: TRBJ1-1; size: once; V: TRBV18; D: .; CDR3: CASSPLVRERVTEAFF; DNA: TGTGCCAGCTCACCACTGGTCAGGGAAAGAGTCACTGAAGCTTTCTTT
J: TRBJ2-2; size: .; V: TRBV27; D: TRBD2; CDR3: CASSFPSGTGTGELFF; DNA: TGTGCCAGCAGTTTTCCCAGCGGGACGGGCACCGGGGAGCTGTTTTTT
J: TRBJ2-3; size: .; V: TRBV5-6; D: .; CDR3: CASSLQMTDTQYF; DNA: TGTGCCAGCAGCTTGCAGATGACAGATACGCAGTATTTT
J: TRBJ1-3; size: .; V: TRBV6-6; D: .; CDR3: CASSYSAGDSGNTIYF; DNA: TGTGCCAGCAGTTACTCGGCAGGGGACTCTGGAAACACCATATATTTT
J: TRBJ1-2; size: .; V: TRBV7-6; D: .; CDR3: CASSPAAGNYGYTF; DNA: TGTGCCAGCAGCCCGGCGGCAGGGAACTATGGCTACACCTTC
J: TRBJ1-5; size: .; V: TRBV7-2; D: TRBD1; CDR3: CASTTGGLNQPQHF; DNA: TGTGCCAGCACAACAGGGGGATTAAATCAGCCCCAGCATTTT
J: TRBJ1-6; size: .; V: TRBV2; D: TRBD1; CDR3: CASSEGSNRGRVNSPLHF; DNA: TGTGCCAGCAGTGAGGGGTCCAACAGGGGGCGCGTAAATTCACCCCTCCACTTT
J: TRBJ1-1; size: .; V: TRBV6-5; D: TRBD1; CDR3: CASSRLDRGRGAFF; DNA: TGTGCCAGCAGTCGGCTGGACAGGGGACGTGGAGCTTTCTTT
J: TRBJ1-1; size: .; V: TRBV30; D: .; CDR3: CAWMVGVNTEAFF; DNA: TGTGCCTGGATGGTCGGAGTGAACACTGAAGCTTTCTTT
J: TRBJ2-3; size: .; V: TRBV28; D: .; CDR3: CASSLPGKDTQYF; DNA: TGTGCCAGCAGTTTGCCAGGGAAGGATACGCAGTATTTT
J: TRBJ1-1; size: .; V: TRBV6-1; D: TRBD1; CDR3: CASSLGQLNTEAFF; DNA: TGTGCCAGCTCACTGGGACAGTTGAACACTGAAGCTTTCTTT
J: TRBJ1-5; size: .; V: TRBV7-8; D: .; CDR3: CASSPGGTYSNQPQHF; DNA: TGTGCCAGCAGCCCAGGAGGGACCTATAGCAATCAGCCCCAGCATTTT
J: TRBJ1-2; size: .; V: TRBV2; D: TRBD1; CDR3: CASIVDRDGYTF; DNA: TGTGCCAGCATCGTCGACAGGGATGGCTACACCTTC
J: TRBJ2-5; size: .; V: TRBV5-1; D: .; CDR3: CASSLDTQGSGETQYF; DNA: TGCGCCAGCAGCTTGGATACACAGGGTTCCGGGGAGACCCAGTACTTC
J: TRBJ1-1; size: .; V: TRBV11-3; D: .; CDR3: CASSLSRGNTEAFF; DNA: TGTGCCAGCAGCTTAAGTCGGGGGAACACTGAAGCTTTCTTT